The sequence of this T cell receptor beta chain was determined in a study of OX40 agonist ivuxolimab in advanced cancers. Background on the study: The patients' treatment was ivuxolimab, an agonistic anti-OX40 (CD134) antibody. Every 2 weeks, ivuxolimab was infused into the patients intravenously at between 0.01 and 10 mg/kg. Therapy given before enrollment (anti-PD-1, anti-PD-L1 or anti-CTLA-4) was allowed, and roughly 41% had some.

Measured with immunoSEQ multiplex PCR; TCRdb has only the in-frame clones, and not every one. The table shows 80,000 or so clones, with approximately 85% occurring only once. The length of the CDR3 is 12 residues. Trimming took off 3 bases at V and 6 bases at J, with 5 bases between the two ends. CDR1 is KGHSY and CDR2 is FQNENV in the germline V gene. This receptor was obtained from an adult with an advanced solid tumor such as melanoma, head and neck, liver or kidney cancer. The material was CD4+ or CD8+ T cells sorted from blood, obtained in a trial of the OX40 agonist ivuxolimab. The V call is TRBV16, the J call TRBJ1-4; D call uncertain. The CDR3 region is CASSQFYEKLFF. The CDR3 region has the DNA TGTGCCAGCAGCCAGTTCTATGAAAAACTGTTTTTT.